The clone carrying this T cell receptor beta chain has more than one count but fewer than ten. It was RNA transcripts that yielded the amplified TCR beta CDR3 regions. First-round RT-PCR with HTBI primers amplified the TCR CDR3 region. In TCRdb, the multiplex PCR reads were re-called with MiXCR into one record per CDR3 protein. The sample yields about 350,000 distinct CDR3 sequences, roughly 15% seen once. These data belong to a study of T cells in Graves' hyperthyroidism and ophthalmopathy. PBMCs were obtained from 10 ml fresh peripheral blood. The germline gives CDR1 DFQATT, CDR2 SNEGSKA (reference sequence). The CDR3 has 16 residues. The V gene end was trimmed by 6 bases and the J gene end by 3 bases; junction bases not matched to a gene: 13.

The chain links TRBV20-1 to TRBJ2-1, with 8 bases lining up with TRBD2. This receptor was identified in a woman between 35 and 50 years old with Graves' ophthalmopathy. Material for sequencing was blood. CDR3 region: CSARHLTSGHYNEQFF. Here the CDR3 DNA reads TGCAGTGCCCGACACCTTACTAGCGGACACTACAATGAGCAGTTCTTC.